The entry below gives a single TCR beta chain sequence along with its context. The V segment lost 1 base and the J segment 9 bases; nucleotides outside the gene matches: 11. CDR1 MNHNS and CDR2 SASEGT come from the germline V gene. This CDR3 comprises 16 residues. Enrolled hyperthyroidism patients had a new diagnosis, a duration under 2 months, and an age of 18 to 65. Amplification targeted the TCR beta CDR3 regions, with RNA transcripts as the source material. The workflow started with a first-round RT-PCR run with HTBI primers and then moved on to a second-round multiplex PCR. TCRdb passed the multiplex PCR reads through MiXCR, listing each CDR3 protein once. The sample lists about 500,000 distinct CDR3 sequences, less than 40% seen once, with less than 4.5% in the top ten. The data belong to a study of Graves' ophthalmopathy and Graves' hyperthyroidism.

This chain connects TRBV6-1 to TRBJ1-4; 7 bases align to TRBD1. This sequence originates from an adult man with Graves' hyperthyroidism. The sequencing sample was made of peripheral blood or thyroid tissue (not recorded which). The CDR3 DNA sequence: TGTGCCAGCAGTGAAGAAGAAGGGGGCGCGGAGAAAAAACTGTTTTTT. Translated: CASSEEEGGAEKKLFF.